This T cell receptor (beta chain) originates from a study of T cells in Graves' hyperthyroidism and ophthalmopathy. For the study at large: Peripheral blood collection took place at initial diagnosis, before any treatment. Points from the study as a whole: The model forecast ophthalmopathy, anticipating it by a median approximately 7 months before onset.

Amplification of TCR beta CDR3 regions was performed using RNA transcripts as template. An initial round of RT-PCR targeting the TCR CDR3 relied on the HTBI primer set. TCRdb reprocessed the multiplex PCR reads via MiXCR and lists one record per CDR3 protein. The sample lists over 700,000 distinct CDR3 sequences; more than 30% were seen once. This clonotype was recorded a few times. Its specificity is not known. The V segment lost 4 bases and the J segment 3 bases; nucleotides outside the gene matches: 3. Looked up from germline, CDR1 is LNHDA and CDR2 is SQIVND (reference sequence). This CDR3 comprises 15 residues. The hyperthyroidism was newly diagnosed and had lasted under 2 months; the patients were aged 18 to 65. Pregnant or lactating patients were excluded, as were those with uncontrolled infection or other autoimmune disease.

The specimen was blood. The J gene is TRBJ2-2, the V gene TRBV19; 9 bases are shared with TRBD1. This receptor was identified in a man in his late teens or twenties with Graves' hyperthyroidism. The CDR3, as DNA: TGTGCCAGTAGTACCGGGACAGGGTACACCGGGGAGCTGTTTTTT. It codes for CASSTGTGYTGELFF.